This passage covers 9 T cell receptor beta chains from one sample sequenced in a study of blood T cells in healthy people across ages. For the second PCR, which ran for about 6 to 11 cycles, a sample-barcoded 5' primer and a J-beta primer mix were used. TCRdb ran MiXCR on the 5' RACE reads and lists one entry per CDR3 protein. The sample records approximately 820,000 distinct CDR3 sequences, around 43% being singletons. Sequenced input: blood. These receptors originate from a man in his sixties in good health.

The chain couples TRBV7-8 to TRBJ1-2; D possibly corresponds to TRBD1 (5 bases). V was shortened by 3 bases and J by 8 bases, with 10 bases between the two germline ends. Germline loops: CDR1 SGHVS, CDR2 FQNEAQ. The CDR3 sequence is 12 residues long. CDR3 coding DNA: TGTGCCAGCAGCTTCGACAGTGAAGGCTACACCTTC. Translated: CASSFDSEGYTF.

This clonotype was seen more than once but under ten times. The CDR3 loop is CAISDGSHTEAFF. DNA for the CDR3: TGTGCCATCAGTGACGGCAGCCACACTGAAGCTTTCTTT. The chain recombines TRBV10-3 with TRBJ1-1; D unclear. The CDR3 is 13 residues long. Per germline, CDR1 ENHRY and CDR2 SYGVKD. Trimming left V 3 bases short and J 3 bases short, with 8 bases between.

The chain is built from TRBV11-1 and TRBJ2-2; TRBD1 is a possible D gene (5 bases). This CDR3 comprises 16 residues. V lost 7 bases and J lost 3, with 18 bases in between. The germline gives CDR1 SGHAT, CDR2 FQDESV (reference sequence). The chain's CDR3 is CASTKTPGKDTGELFF. The CDR3 DNA reads TGTGCCAGCACGAAAACCCCAGGGAAGGACACCGGGGAGCTGTTTTTT.

This clonotype has only a few counts. The rearrangement joins TRBV4-1 to TRBJ1-2; D not resolved. Germline-derived CDR1 and CDR2 are MGHRA and YSYEKL. Trimming shortened V by 1 base and J by 6 bases, and 15 bases separated the two germline ends. The CDR3 is 15 residues long. CDR3 amino acids: CASSQGSLGLDGYTF. CDR3 nucleotide sequence: TGCGCCAGCAGCCAAGGTAGTCTCGGGTTGGATGGCTACACCTTC.

There are a few counts of this clonotype. This chain links TRBV21-1 with TRBJ2-7. TRBV21-1 counts as a pseudogene. The length of the CDR3 is 14 residues. The CDR3, as DNA: TGTGCCAGCAGCAAAGTTACCAGCTCCTACGAGCAGTACTTC. Residues: CASSKVTSSYEQYF.

The genes are TRBV11-3 and TRBJ2-1; the match to TRBD2 covers 9 bases. CDR3 length: 15 amino acids. The V segment lost 5 bases and the J segment 9 bases; nucleotides outside the gene matches: 11. CDR1 and CDR2 (germline): SGHNT, YENEEA. Here the CDR3 DNA reads TGTGCCAGCAGCCAGGGGGGACTAGCCGGCGCTGAGCAGTTCTTC. Translated, it gives CASSQGGLAGAEQFF.

The chain is built from TRBV2 and TRBJ1-1; 7 bases align to TRBD1. V lost 4 bases and J lost 8; bases outside the gene matches: 16. Looked up from germline, CDR1 is SNHLY and CDR2 is FYNNEI. CDR3 size: 16 residues. For the CDR3, the DNA is TGTGCCAGCAGTGCAGGGACAGTGCGTCTAACAACCGAAGCTTTCTTT. Protein: CASSAGTVRLTTEAFF.

This chain links TRBV2 with TRBJ2-5; 8 nucleotides agree with TRBD1. After removal of 7 bases from V and 5 bases from J, the junction contained 3 bases not matched to a gene. Germline V gives CDR1 SNHLY, CDR2 FYNNEI. This CDR3 is 12 amino acids long. For the CDR3, the DNA is TGTGCCAGCAAGGACAGGGTGGAGACCCAGTACTTC. It specifies CASKDRVETQYF.

Points on this clonotype: One end of the junction fails to match germline, which may point to a read error. V and J are TRBV7-9 and TRBJ2-1; D is unresolved. The germline V gene has CDR1 SEHNR and CDR2 FQNEAQ (reference sequence). The CDR3 has 12 residues. CDR3 sequence: CASSLLGNKQFF. The CDR3 DNA sequence: TGTGCCAGCAGCCTCTTGGGCAATAAGCAGTTCTTC.